The T cell receptor beta chain under discussion was sequenced for a study of blood T cell repertoires in COVID-19. The CDR3 consists of 14 residues. Trimming at V came to 6 bases and at J to 2 bases, leaving 5 bases not matched to a gene. The germline CDR1 and CDR2 sequences are MNHNS and SASEGT. TCRdb's table, derived via immunoSEQ multiplex PCR, lists solely in-frame clones and lacks some. Of under 200,000 clones listed, 70% to 90% are singletons. Sequenced: peripheral blood. The clonotype comes from a man aged 55 to 70 with active or convalescent COVID-19. The V gene is TRBV6-1, the J gene TRBJ2-7; TRBD1 agrees at 9 bases. The CDR3: CASRTGQGPYEQYF. The CDR3 DNA sequence: TGTGCCAGCAGAACGGGACAGGGCCCCTACGAGCAGTACTTC.